These T cell receptor beta chains were read from a single sample in a study of vaccination and CD4 T cells after COVID-19. TCRdb recomputed calls from the PCR reads with MiXCR, one row per CDR3 protein. The data contain more than 12,000 distinct CDR3 sequences, 30% of them singletons. Their antigen targets remain unknown. The sample comprised cultured CD4+ T cells from blood. Receptors were obtained from a human donor with COVID-19. Both conserved end residues are part of each CDR3. Each record gives: D gene, J gene, CDR3 length, V gene, clone size, CDR3 protein, CDR3 DNA. D genes are given only for firm matches. A clone size is listed for some rows: how often the clone was seen (once, few, many), or a class if it is expanded.

D: NA; J: TRBJ2-5; length: 13; V: TRBV19; size: NA; CDR3: CASSIPGRETQYF; DNA: TGTGCCAGTAGTATTCCGGGACGAGAGACCCAGTACTTC
D: TRBD1; J: TRBJ1-1; length: 15; V: TRBV6-5; size: few; CDR3: CASSYTTGQGGVAFF; DNA: TGTGCCAGCAGTTATACCACGGGACAGGGCGGTGTAGCTTTCTTT
D: TRBD1; J: TRBJ2-7; length: 16; V: TRBV6-1; size: few; CDR3: CASSALTGGLTYEQYF; DNA: TGTGCCAGCAGTGCCTTGACAGGGGGCCTAACCTACGAGCAGTACTTC
D: TRBD2; J: TRBJ2-5; length: 16; V: TRBV7-2; size: NA; CDR3: CASSSNPPGRGETQYF; DNA: TGTGCCAGCAGCTCCAACCCCCCGGGGCGGGGGGAGACCCAGTACTTC
D: NA; J: TRBJ1-4; length: 15; V: TRBV4-1; size: NA; CDR3: CASSQSGAGTEKLFF; DNA: TGCGCCAGCAGCCAATCCGGGGCGGGGACTGAAAAACTGTTTTTT
D: NA; J: TRBJ1-1; length: 16; V: TRBV5-1; size: NA; CDR3: CASSLGLGSLNTEAFF; DNA: TGCGCCAGCAGCTTGGGCCTTGGGTCATTGAACACTGAAGCTTTCTTT
D: TRBD1; J: TRBJ2-3; length: 15; V: TRBV20-1; size: medium-sized; CDR3: CSSRDRGNGTDTQYF; DNA: TGCAGTTCTCGGGACAGGGGTAATGGCACAGATACGCAGTATTTT
D: NA; J: TRBJ1-2; length: 13; V: TRBV5-6; size: few; CDR3: CASSKTDNYGYTF; DNA: TGTGCCAGCAGCAAGACGGATAACTATGGCTACACCTTC
D: TRBD2; J: TRBJ2-3; length: 13; V: TRBV10-3; size: NA; CDR3: CAITSGGTDTQYF; DNA: TGTGCCATAACTAGCGGGGGCACAGATACGCAGTATTTT
D: NA; J: TRBJ2-2; length: 15; V: TRBV7-6; size: NA; CDR3: CASSSLQRTRGELFF; DNA: TGTGCCAGCAGCTCGCTCCAACGGACTCGCGGGGAGCTGTTTTTT
D: NA; J: TRBJ1-3; length: 14; V: TRBV2; size: NA; CDR3: CASIYGSSGNTIYF; DNA: TGTGCCAGCATATACGGGAGCTCTGGAAACACCATATATTTT
D: TRBD1; J: TRBJ2-1; length: 15; V: TRBV7-9; size: NA; CDR3: CASSKGGTGDNEQFF; DNA: TGTGCCAGCAGCAAGGGCGGGACAGGGGACAATGAGCAGTTCTTC
D: TRBD1; J: TRBJ2-5; length: 14; V: TRBV20-1; size: medium-sized; CDR3: CSARETGGRETQYF; DNA: TGCAGTGCTAGAGAGACAGGGGGCCGGGAGACCCAGTACTTC
D: NA; J: TRBJ2-3; length: 14; V: TRBV29-1; size: NA; CDR3: CSVESGLEPDTQYF; DNA: TGCAGCGTTGAATCGGGCTTGGAACCTGATACGCAGTATTTT
D: TRBD1; J: TRBJ2-5; length: 16; V: TRBV7-9; size: large; CDR3: CASSLVLGGAGETQYF; DNA: TGTGCCAGCAGCTTAGTCCTAGGGGGCGCGGGAGAGACCCAGTACTTC
D: NA; J: TRBJ1-6; length: 17; V: TRBV24-1; size: NA; CDR3: CATILTPLRNYNSPLHF; DNA: TGTGCCACCATCCTCACCCCCCTGAGAAACTATAATTCACCCCTCCACTTT
D: NA; J: TRBJ2-2; length: 15; V: TRBV11-3; size: NA; CDR3: CASSLRRVSPGELFF; DNA: TGTGCCAGCAGCTTACGTCGTGTTAGCCCCGGGGAGCTGTTTTTT
D: TRBD1; J: TRBJ2-2; length: 14; V: TRBV2; size: few; CDR3: CASSDRGRTGELFF; DNA: TGTGCCAGCAGTGACAGGGGGCGTACCGGGGAGCTGTTTTTT
D: NA; J: TRBJ1-1; length: 12; V: TRBV10-3; size: few; CDR3: CAIKKGNTEAFF; DNA: TGTGCCATCAAGAAAGGGAACACTGAAGCTTTCTTT
D: NA; J: TRBJ1-2; length: 15; V: TRBV9; size: NA; CDR3: CASSVGGEGLGGYTF; DNA: TGTGCCAGCAGCGTCGGAGGGGAAGGGTTAGGTGGCTACACCTTC
D: NA; J: TRBJ1-1; length: 11; V: TRBV28; size: few; CDR3: CASSSSTEAFF; DNA: TGTGCCAGCAGTTCCTCCACTGAAGCTTTCTTT
D: TRBD2; J: TRBJ2-1; length: 15; V: TRBV7-8; size: few; CDR3: CASGWERGGYNEQFF; DNA: TGTGCCAGCGGATGGGAGCGCGGGGGATACAATGAGCAGTTCTTC
D: NA; J: TRBJ1-4; length: 15; V: TRBV2; size: few; CDR3: CASMDRGRGGEKLFF; DNA: TGTGCCAGCATGGATCGAGGAAGGGGGGGTGAAAAACTGTTTTTT
D: NA; J: TRBJ1-2; length: 16; V: TRBV27; size: NA; CDR3: CASSAPGTGGRYGYTF; DNA: TGTGCCAGCAGCGCCCCAGGGACCGGGGGGCGGTATGGCTACACCTTC
D: TRBD1; J: TRBJ1-3; length: 15; V: TRBV2; size: few; CDR3: CASNGNRGPGNTIYF; DNA: TGTGCCAGCAACGGGAACAGGGGGCCTGGAAACACCATATATTTT
D: NA; J: TRBJ1-2; length: 13; V: TRBV2; size: NA; CDR3: CASSTQVEYGYTF; DNA: TGTGCCAGCAGTACTCAGGTGGAGTATGGCTACACCTTC